The 11 T cell receptor beta chains presented below share a single source sample, sequenced in a study (dated by TCRdb to 2016 to 2017). The library was generated by RT-PCR. The sample was run on an Illumina MiSeq. TCRdb redid the processing of the public reads, applying fastp at Q25 and MiXCR, and retained in-frame beta chains. Entries that share a CDR3 protein sequence are merged under the most common genes and DNA. For this sample there are hundreds of thousands of distinct CDR3 sequences; approximately 15% appear just once. The ten largest clones capture roughly 3.6% of the sample. Input material: memory CD4+ T cells from blood. The source of these receptors is a female donor in good health, serving as a healthy control.

This clonotype was observed a handful of times. The chain joins TRBV9 to TRBJ1-1; D unclear. The CDR3 runs 15 residues. With 4 bases removed from V and 0 bases from J, the gap between germline ends came to 13 bases. Germline V gene data show CDR1 as SGDLS and CDR2 as YYNGEE. CDR3 loop: CASSLTPEMNTEAFF. In DNA form, the CDR3 reads TGTGCCAGCAGCTTGACCCCCGAGATGAACACTGAAGCTTTCTTT.

In this sample, this clonotype turned up a few times. The rearrangement uses TRBV9 and TRBJ2-2; weak D call: TRBD2 (5 bases). This CDR3 is 16 amino acids long. V was trimmed by 3 bases and J by 3 bases, leaving 15 bases between them. Germline CDR1 reads SGDLS; CDR2 reads YYNGEE. The CDR3 DNA reads as TGTGCCAGCAGCGGATGGACTTCCCTAGACACCGGGGAGCTGTTTTTT. As protein: CASSGWTSLDTGELFF.

The rearrangement joins TRBV4-3 to TRBJ2-7; 10 bases match TRBD1. Germline CDR1 and CDR2: LGHNA and YSLEER. This CDR3 contains 20 residues. Trimming took 6 bases from V and 3 from J; bases not matched to a gene: 23. CDR3 in amino acids: CASRTTRGQGLLGVYYEQYF. Written as DNA, the CDR3 is TGCGCCAGCAGAACCACCCGGGGACAGGGGCTCCTCGGTGTATACTACGAGCAGTACTTC.

In this sample, this clonotype turned up many times. J is TRBJ1-2 and V is TRBV5-1; unclear D gene. The CDR3 covers 15 residues. Germline CDR1 reads SGHRS; CDR2 reads YFSETQ. V was pared by 0 bases and J by 7 bases, with 16 bases between. The CDR3 nucleotides read TGCGCCAGCAGCTTGGATTCCAGCACGGGGTTTGGCTACACCTTC. Its protein is CASSLDSSTGFGYTF.

The chain has TRBV7-8 and TRBJ1-4, with TRBD1 identical over 7 bases. The CDR3 consists of 15 residues. Trimming at V came to 3 bases and at J to 4 bases, leaving 5 bases not matched to a gene. Germline assignment: CDR1 SGHVS and CDR2 FQNEAQ. Here the CDR3 DNA reads TGTGCCAGCAGCTTTCGACAGGGACTTAATGAAAAACTGTTTTTT. The encoded protein is CASSFRQGLNEKLFF.

This clonotype appeared a few times. V gene TRBV7-3 combines with J gene TRBJ2-1; 7 bases are a match to TRBD1. Unmatched junction bases numbered 7, after V lost 1 base and J lost 7 bases. The CDR3 has 15 amino acids. The germline V gene encodes CDR1 SGHTA and CDR2 FQGTGA. This chain's CDR3 is CASSLIFGDRNEQFF. The CDR3 region has the DNA TGTGCCAGCAGCTTAATCTTCGGGGACAGAAATGAGCAGTTCTTC. The whole variable domain, remainder taken from reference TRBV7-3 and TRBJ2-1, is GAGVSQTPSNKVTEKGKYVELRCDPISGHTALYWYRQSLGQGPEFLIYFQGTGAADDSGLPNDRFFAVRPEGSVSTLKIQRTERGDSAVYLCASSLIFGDRNEQFFGPGTRLTVL.

This clonotype turned up a few times. The rearrangement uses TRBV20-1 and TRBJ2-2; a weak D match, TRBD1 (6 bases). This CDR3 contains 15 residues. V was shortened by 5 bases and J by 1 base, with 14 bases between the two germline ends. Germline V gene data show CDR1 as DFQATT and CDR2 as SNEGSKA (reference sequence). The CDR3 coding sequence is TGCAGTGCTGGAAACAGGGAAAGGAACACCGGGGAGCTGTTTTTT. Its translation: CSAGNRERNTGELFF.

This clonotype has ten or more counts. The chain has TRBV27 and TRBJ2-1, with 11 bases lining up with TRBD2. Germline trimming cut 5 bases from V and 14 bases from J; bases unmatched to any gene: 5. The CDR3 totals 12 residues. In germline, CDR1 is MNHEY, CDR2 SMNVEV (reference sequence). The CDR3 reads CASSGLAGGEFF. The CDR3 DNA reads as TGTGCCAGCAGTGGGCTAGCGGGAGGTGAGTTCTTC.

The genes are TRBV20-1 and TRBJ2-7, with 10 positions matching TRBD1. CDR3 length equals 14 residues. Germline CDR1 is DFQATT and CDR2 is SNEGSKA (reference sequence). V gave up 0 bases and J gave up 4 bases; unmatched junction bases: 3. CDR3 sequence: CSAREPGQGYEQYF. As DNA, the CDR3 is TGCAGTGCTAGAGAACCGGGACAGGGGTACGAGCAGTACTTC.

This CDR3 is CASSPSAGSEETQYF. The CDR3 bases are TGTGCCAGCAGCCCGAGCGCGGGGTCTGAAGAGACCCAGTACTTC. The chain recombines TRBV7-2 with TRBJ2-5; possibly TRBD2 for D (6 bases). With 5 bases removed from V and 3 bases from J, the gap between germline ends came to 16 bases. The germline V gene encodes CDR1 SGHTA and CDR2 FQGNSA. This CDR3 spans 15 amino acids.

The rearrangement uses TRBV10-3 and TRBJ1-1; D gene uncertain. CDR1 ENHRY and CDR2 SYGVKD come from the germline V gene. Trimming left V 7 bases short and J 2 bases short, with 14 bases between. There are 14 residues in the CDR3. The CDR3 nucleotides read TGTGCCATCAATGACGACGGATTAAACACTGAAGCTTTCTTT. Encoded protein: CAINDDGLNTEAFF.